This passage covers 10 T cell receptor beta chains from one sample sequenced in a study of T cell repertoires in cytomegalovirus infection. MiXCR, applied by TCRdb to the reads, yields one record per CDR3 protein. The repertoire holds under 350,000 distinct CDR3 sequences, with around a tenth as singletons. Input material: PBMCs. These receptors were obtained from a human donor in good health (CMV status not recorded). Some clones in this sample may be carry-over from other donors' samples.

There are a few counts of this clonotype. The chain is built from TRBV19 and TRBJ2-7; 12 positions match TRBD1. J lost 6 bases, V lost 5 bases, and 11 bases had no gene match. Germline CDR1 LNHDA, CDR2 SQIVND (reference sequence). The length of the CDR3 is 16 residues. CDR3 sequence: CASSPLPGQGASEQYF. The CDR3 DNA is TGTGCCAGTAGTCCGCTACCGGGACAGGGGGCGAGCGAGCAGTACTTC.

This clonotype was found many times. The chain links TRBV7-2 to TRBJ1-1; TRBD1 aligns across 10 bases. Germline V lookup: CDR1 SGHTA, CDR2 FQGNSA. V shed 5 bases and J 0 bases; nucleotides not matched to a gene: 3. The CDR3 runs 15 residues. The CDR3 DNA follows: TGTGCCAGCAGCGTCGGGACAGGGGTGAACACTGAAGCTTTCTTT. Protein sequence: CASSVGTGVNTEAFF.

The V and J genes are TRBV18 and TRBJ2-1; D possibly uses TRBD1 or TRBD2 (5 bases each). The germline gives CDR1 KGHSH, CDR2 LQKENI. Trimming removed 3 bases at V and 10 bases at J, with 19 bases between. The length of the CDR3 is 15 residues. CDR3 protein: CASSPPGTRKSEQFF. The DNA of the CDR3 is TGTGCCAGCTCACCCCCCGGGACCCGCAAATCGGAGCAGTTCTTC.

The chain is built from TRBV30 and TRBJ1-1, with a tentative D call TRBD1 (6 bases). Germline V lookup: CDR1 GTSNPN, CDR2 SVGIG (reference sequence). Trimming took 2 bases from V and 11 from J, leaving 18 bases between them. The CDR3 consists of 13 residues. The CDR3 DNA reads as TGTGCCTGGAGTCCACGTCAGGGGAAACTTGCTTTCTTT. It encodes CAWSPRQGKLAFF.

V and J are TRBV28 and TRBJ2-7, with 8 bases that match TRBD1. There are 16 residues in the CDR3. With V trimmed by 3 bases and J by 0 bases, 7 bases remained unmatched. The germline CDR1 and CDR2 sequences are MDHEN and SYDVKM. The DNA of the CDR3 is TGTGCCAGCAGTTTGTATACAGGGGGAAGCTCCTACGAGCAGTACTTC. This sequence encodes CASSLYTGGSSYEQYF.

J is TRBJ1-2 and V is TRBV20-1; 8 nucleotides line up with TRBD1. Trimming cost V 5 bases and J 13 bases; bases outside gene matches: 9. This CDR3 has 11 residues. Per the germline V gene, CDR1 is DFQATT and CDR2 is SNEGSKA (reference sequence). The CDR3, as DNA: TGCAGTGCTCCCCGAGGACAGGGCCTCACCTTC. This encodes CSAPRGQGLTF.

The chain is built from TRBV7-2 and TRBJ2-7; D is uncertain. V lost 2 bases and J 6 bases, leaving 8 bases between the germline ends. The CDR3 spans 12 residues. In germline, CDR1 is SGHTA, CDR2 FQGNSA. CDR3 region: CASSLTRSEQYF. DNA for the CDR3: TGTGCCAGCAGCTTAACTCGCTCCGAGCAGTACTTC. Complete variable domain (other parts from reference TRBV7-2 and TRBJ2-7): GAGVSQSPSNKVTEKGKDVELRCDPISGHTALYWYRQSLGQGLEFLIYFQGNSAPDKSGLPSDRFSAERTGGSVSTLTIQRTQQEDSAVYLCASSLTRSEQYFGPGTRLTVT.

The chain employs TRBV20-1 and TRBJ2-7; D is undetermined. In germline, CDR1 is DFQATT, CDR2 SNEGSKA (reference sequence). The V gene lost 0 bases and the J gene lost 2 bases, with 11 bases spanning the gap. CDR3 length: 14 amino acids. The CDR3 reads CSARDAVSPYEQYF. CDR3 nucleotides: TGCAGTGCTAGAGATGCGGTCAGCCCCTACGAGCAGTACTTC.

This clonotype was seen ten or more times. V and J are TRBV7-8 and TRBJ1-5, with 10 bases identical to TRBD1. CDR3 length equals 16 residues. The V and J ends lost 3 bases and 7 bases, in that order; junction bases with no gene match: 9. Germline loops: CDR1 SGHVS, CDR2 FQNEAQ. CDR3 DNA sequence: TGTGCCAGCAGCTTTCTTCCGGGACAGGGGTTCCAGCCCCAGCATTTT. This sequence encodes CASSFLPGQGFQPQHF.

Remarks on this clonotype: A much larger clone is a single base away; this may be a read error. The chain combines TRBV7-2 with TRBJ2-4; TRBD2 matches 8 bases. The germline gives CDR1 SGHTA, CDR2 FQGNSA. This CDR3 is built from 14 residues. The CDR3 nucleotides read TGTGCCAGCAGCTTAGCCGGGGGGGAAAACATTCGGTACTTC. Protein product: CASSLAGGENIRYF.